Included here is one T cell receptor beta chain sequence, with context. This entry comes from a study of OX40 agonist ivuxolimab in advanced cancers. Across the whole study: It was ivuxolimab, an agonistic anti-OX40 (CD134) antibody, that patients were treated with. Head and neck, renal cell, melanoma or hepatocellular carcinoma were the cancers that dose-escalation patients had. Allowance was made for prior anti-PD-1, anti-PD-L1 or anti-CTLA-4 therapy, and approximately 41% had some.

The protocol was immunoSEQ multiplex PCR, while the TCRdb copy is restricted to in-frame clones and leaves out a portion. The repertoire holds about 27,000 clones, with about four fifths as singletons. Trimming cost V 10 bases and J 4 bases; bases outside gene matches: 6. The CDR3 loop spans 13 amino acids. CDR1 and CDR2 from the germline V gene are MDHEN and SYDVKM. This receptor was obtained from an adult with an advanced solid tumor such as melanoma, head and neck, liver or kidney cancer. The sample was CD4+ or CD8+ T cells sorted from blood, taken in a trial of the OX40 agonist ivuxolimab. The J gene is TRBJ2-7, the V gene TRBV28; 11 bases are shared with TRBD1. DNA for the CDR3: TGTGCCACCGTGAGGGACAGGGGGTACGAGCAGTACTTC. Protein: CATVRDRGYEQYF.